This T cell receptor (beta chain) was sequenced for a study of response to subunit inactivated influenza vaccine. Study results and caveats: Seasonal influenza vaccination, on each occasion, was suggested by the authors to recruit few new T cells.

TCRdb itself ran the RT-PCR reads through MiXCR, one entry per CDR3 protein. The table includes about 180,000 distinct CDR3 sequences, around a tenth detected once. This clonotype was detected many times. The antigen remains unidentified. Trimming cost V 5 bases and J 15 bases, with 11 bases left between them. The CDR3 is 11 amino acids. Sequences were derived from CD8+ T cells sorted from PBMCs, sampled 23 months after vaccination. The J gene is TRBJ1-6, the V gene TRBV12-3 or TRBV12-4; possible D gene TRBD1, 6 bases. The origin of this receptor is a man aged 45 to 75 who received an inactivated influenza vaccine. The CDR3 region has the DNA TGTGCCAGCAGTCCGGACAGTCGCCTCCACTTT. Protein sequence: CASSPDSRLHF.